The 25 T cell receptor beta chains reported below all come from one sample, sequenced in a study of cytomegalovirus exposure and HLA in healthy donors. TCRdb's copy holds only in-frame clones and misses some; the assay was immunoSEQ multiplex PCR. The repertoire holds roughly 200,000 clones, with more than 75% as singletons. Sequences were obtained from PBMCs. These receptors were collected from a man aged 25-45 years in good health and CMV-seropositive.

This clone was observed a single time. The chain joins TRBV4-3 to TRBJ1-2; D remains ambiguous. The germline CDR1 and CDR2 sequences are LGHNA and YSLEER. Trimming removed 0 bases at V and 6 bases at J, with 11 bases between. This CDR3 contains 14 residues. The CDR3: CASSQDLGVDGYTF. The CDR3 DNA reads as TGCGCCAGCAGCCAAGATTTGGGAGTGGATGGCTACACCTTC.

The chain joins TRBV6-1 to TRBJ1-5; D uncertain. CDR1 is MNHNS and CDR2 is SASEGT in the germline V gene. Trimming shortened V by 6 bases and J by 4 bases, and 10 bases separated the two germline ends. This CDR3 comprises 13 residues. CDR3 bases: TGTGCCAGCAGCGCGAGTACGAATCAGCCCCAGCATTTT. Its translation: CASSASTNQPQHF.

The chain joins TRBV4-1 to TRBJ2-7, with unresolved D. This CDR3 region has 15 residues. Germline V lookup: CDR1 MGHRA, CDR2 YSYEKL. V gave up 0 bases and J gave up 3 bases, with 12 bases separating them. The CDR3 is CASSQDNPSFYEQYF. DNA for the CDR3: TGCGCCAGCAGCCAAGATAACCCCAGTTTCTACGAGCAGTACTTC.

The V call is TRBV5-1, the J call TRBJ1-1; the D gene is possibly TRBD1 (5 bases). This CDR3 has 15 amino acids. Trimming took off 0 bases at V and 1 base at J, with 10 bases between the two ends. In germline, CDR1 is SGHRS, CDR2 YFSETQ. CDR3 DNA: TGCGCCAGCAGCTTGGCCGGGACCCAGAACACTGAAGCTTTCTTT. Translated: CASSLAGTQNTEAFF.

The rearrangement links TRBV29-1 to TRBJ1-5, with TRBD1 as a possible D gene (6 bases). There are 13 residues in the CDR3. V lost 4 bases and J 9 bases, leaving 16 bases between the germline ends. Germline CDR1 and CDR2: SQVTM and ANQGSEA. This CDR3 is CSVGETGTRPQHF. The CDR3 nucleotides are TGCAGCGTTGGGGAGACAGGTACGCGGCCCCAGCATTTT.

This clone was recorded many times. CDR3 residues: CASTGQMNTEAFF. In DNA form, the CDR3 reads TGTGCCAGCACCGGACAGATGAACACTGAAGCTTTCTTT. The chain carries TRBV6-1 and TRBJ1-1, with D tentatively TRBD1 (6 bases). Germline loops: CDR1 MNHNS, CDR2 SASEGT. The CDR3 is 13 amino acids. The V end was cut by 7 bases, the J end by 0 bases, with 9 bases between.

The V gene is TRBV27, the J gene TRBJ2-7; 10 bases are shared with TRBD2. The V gene end was trimmed by 6 bases and the J gene end by 0 bases; junction bases not matched to a gene: 2. The CDR3 extends over 14 amino acids. Germline V gives CDR1 MNHEY, CDR2 SMNVEV (reference sequence). The CDR3 reads CASRPSGSSYEQYF. In DNA form, the CDR3 reads TGTGCCAGCAGACCTAGCGGGAGCTCCTACGAGCAGTACTTC.

The J gene is TRBJ2-7, the V gene TRBV11-2; D may be TRBD2 (5 bases). CDR3 length equals 14 residues. Germline V gene lookup returns CDR1 SGHAT and CDR2 FQNNGV. Trimming removed 2 bases at V and 0 bases at J, with 8 bases between. CDR3 nucleotides: TGTGCCAGCAGCTTAACGGGGATCTCCTACGAGCAGTACTTC. Protein sequence: CASSLTGISYEQYF.

The chain links TRBV27 to TRBJ2-7; 7 bases line up with TRBD1. Per the germline V gene, CDR1 is MNHEY and CDR2 is SMNVEV (reference sequence). J lost 2 bases, V lost 6 bases, and 10 bases had no gene match. The CDR3 is 15 residues long. Written as DNA, the CDR3 is TGTGCCAGCAGCCCCAAGGGGGCCCATACCTACGAGCAGTACTTC. It specifies CASSPKGAHTYEQYF.

The genes are TRBV19 and TRBJ1-3; possible D gene TRBD1, 5 bases. This CDR3 comprises 14 residues. V was shortened by 3 bases and J by 8 bases, with 14 bases between the two germline ends. Germline V gene sequence: CDR1 LNHDA, CDR2 SQIVND (reference sequence). The CDR3 bases are TGTGCCAGTAGTATGGGGCCGACTTCGGACACCATATATTTT. It codes for CASSMGPTSDTIYF.

This chain uses TRBV19 with TRBJ2-7; D could derive from TRBD1 or TRBD2 (5 bases each). CDR3 length equals 16 residues. The germline gives CDR1 LNHDA, CDR2 SQIVND (reference sequence). The germline V and J ends were trimmed by 3 bases and 4 bases, with 19 bases remaining between them. CDR3 in DNA: TGTGCCAGTAGTATGGCTTCGGACGGGGCTTTGTACGAGCAGTACTTC. This translates into CASSMASDGALYEQYF.

The rearrangement links TRBV2 to TRBJ1-2, with 8 bases fitting TRBD1. The length of the CDR3 is 18 residues. V was clipped by 7 bases and J by 3 bases; unmatched bases: 19. From germline, CDR1 is SNHLY and CDR2 FYNNEI. The CDR3: CASTLRRDRFAADYGYTF. DNA of the CDR3: TGTGCCAGCACTCTCAGGAGGGACAGGTTTGCTGCTGACTATGGCTACACCTTC.

The chain uses TRBV7-3 and TRBJ2-1; maybe TRBD2 (5 bases). Germline lookup yields CDR1 SGHTA and CDR2 FQGTGA. The CDR3 contains 13 residues. Deletions cut 4 bases from V and 11 bases from J, with 15 bases between. CDR3 region: CASSSGLKNQQFF. DNA of the CDR3: TGTGCCAGCAGCTCAGGACTGAAGAATCAGCAGTTCTTC.

This clone was observed a single time. The chain is built from TRBV28 and TRBJ1-2, with D hard to call. Germline V gives CDR1 MDHEN, CDR2 SYDVKM. CDR3 length equals 14 residues. Trimming stripped 4 bases from V and 2 bases from J, with 11 bases between. The CDR3 loop reads CASSSLTVNYGYTF. CDR3 in DNA: TGTGCCAGCAGTTCCCTCACAGTGAACTATGGCTACACCTTC.

This clone has a handful of counts. The chain combines TRBV7-9 with TRBJ2-7, with 13 bases lining up with TRBD2. Germline V gene data show CDR1 as SEHNR and CDR2 as FQNEAQ (reference sequence). Losses at the gene ends were 5 bases for V and 3 bases for J; bases not matched to a gene: 10. This CDR3 region has 17 residues. The CDR3 here is CASSATSGRVEDYEQYF. CDR3 coding DNA: TGTGCCAGCAGCGCAACTAGCGGGAGGGTCGAGGACTACGAGCAGTACTTC.

The J gene is TRBJ2-5, the V gene TRBV6-5; perhaps TRBD1 as D (6 bases). Germline V lookup: CDR1 MNHEY, CDR2 SVGAGI. This CDR3 contains 13 residues. Deletions cut 4 bases from V and 4 bases from J, with 10 bases between. CDR3 loop: CASSSGRGETQYF. The CDR3 DNA reads as TGTGCCAGCAGTTCAGGCAGGGGAGAGACCCAGTACTTC.

V is TRBV19 and J is TRBJ1-4; no clear D gene. The V gene's germline CDR1 is LNHDA and CDR2 SQIVND (reference sequence). The CDR3 is 14 amino acids. Trimming pared 9 bases from V and 7 bases from J, leaving 18 bases between. The CDR3 here is CASSPYGEVEKLFF. DNA of the CDR3: TGTGCCAGCTCACCTTACGGGGAGGTTGAAAAACTGTTTTTT.

The chain uses TRBV18 and TRBJ2-7, with no clear D. Trimming stripped 2 bases from V and 4 bases from J, with 9 bases between. The CDR3 consists of 13 residues. CDR1 is KGHSH and CDR2 is LQKENI in the germline V gene. CDR3 in amino acids: CASSPGGSYEQYF. The CDR3 nucleotides are TGTGCCAGCTCACCAGGCGGAAGTTACGAGCAGTACTTC.

The J gene is TRBJ2-3, the V gene TRBV7-2; 12 nucleotides align to TRBD2. In germline, CDR1 is SGHTA, CDR2 FQGNSA. J was trimmed by 3 bases and V by 4 bases; bases with no gene match: 8. This CDR3 comprises 17 residues. This CDR3 is CASSSPGLAGSTDTQYF. In DNA, the CDR3 is TGTGCCAGCAGCTCCCCAGGACTAGCGGGGTCTACAGATACGCAGTATTTT.

This clone was seen a single time. The CDR3 nucleotides read TGTGCCAGCAGTATGGGTACCTACACCGGGGAGCTGTTTTTT. Translating it yields CASSMGTYTGELFF. The chain uses TRBV11-3 and TRBJ2-2, with D unresolved. There are 14 residues in the CDR3. Trimming removed 6 bases at V and 3 bases at J, with 11 bases between. Germline V gives CDR1 SGHNT, CDR2 YENEEA.

This clone was recorded many times. The chain is built from TRBV15 and TRBJ1-1; D possibly corresponds to TRBD1 (5 bases). The CDR3 has 15 residues. The V end lost 0 bases, the J end lost 4 bases, and 12 bases lay between the germline ends. Germline values: CDR1 LNHNV, CDR2 YYDKDF (reference sequence). The DNA of the CDR3 is TGTGCCACCAGCAGAGAACAGGAGTTTCGCACTGAAGCTTTCTTT. This gives the protein CATSREQEFRTEAFF.

The V gene is TRBV19, the J gene TRBJ1-1, with a tentative D call TRBD1 (5 bases). CDR1 and CDR2 from the germline V gene are LNHDA and SQIVND (reference sequence). V lost 7 bases, J lost 0 bases, and 15 bases lay in between. The CDR3 runs to 15 residues. DNA of the CDR3: TGTGCCAGTATGAGGGGCAGAGCAATGAACACTGAAGCTTTCTTT. This gives the protein CASMRGRAMNTEAFF.

This chain uses TRBV27 with TRBJ2-1; no definite D call. V was clipped by 4 bases and J by 6 bases, with 16 bases between them. Germline V gene sequence: CDR1 MNHEY, CDR2 SMNVEV (reference sequence). There are 15 residues in the CDR3. CDR3 region: CASSSYLEPVNEQFF. CDR3 coding DNA: TGTGCCAGCAGTTCCTACTTAGAACCGGTCAATGAGCAGTTCTTC.

As DNA, the CDR3 is TGCAGCGTTGAAGACTGGGACCTCGGGGGAGAGACCCAGTACTTC. Translation gives CSVEDWDLGGETQYF. The V gene is TRBV29-1, the J gene TRBJ2-5, with a weak D call TRBD2 (6 bases). CDR3 length: 15 amino acids. The V end lost 0 bases, the J end lost 4 bases, and 15 bases lay between the germline ends. CDR1 is SQVTM and CDR2 is ANQGSEA in the germline V gene.

The chain has TRBV19 and TRBJ1-5; 10 nucleotides agree with TRBD1. The V and J ends lost 5 bases and 7 bases, in that order; junction bases with no gene match: 14. This CDR3 is 17 amino acids long. CDR1 and CDR2 (germline): LNHDA, SQIVND (reference sequence). For the CDR3, the DNA is TGTGCCAGTAGTCCCGCCGAGAGGACAGGGGGGAAACAGCCCCAGCATTTT. Protein sequence: CASSPAERTGGKQPQHF.